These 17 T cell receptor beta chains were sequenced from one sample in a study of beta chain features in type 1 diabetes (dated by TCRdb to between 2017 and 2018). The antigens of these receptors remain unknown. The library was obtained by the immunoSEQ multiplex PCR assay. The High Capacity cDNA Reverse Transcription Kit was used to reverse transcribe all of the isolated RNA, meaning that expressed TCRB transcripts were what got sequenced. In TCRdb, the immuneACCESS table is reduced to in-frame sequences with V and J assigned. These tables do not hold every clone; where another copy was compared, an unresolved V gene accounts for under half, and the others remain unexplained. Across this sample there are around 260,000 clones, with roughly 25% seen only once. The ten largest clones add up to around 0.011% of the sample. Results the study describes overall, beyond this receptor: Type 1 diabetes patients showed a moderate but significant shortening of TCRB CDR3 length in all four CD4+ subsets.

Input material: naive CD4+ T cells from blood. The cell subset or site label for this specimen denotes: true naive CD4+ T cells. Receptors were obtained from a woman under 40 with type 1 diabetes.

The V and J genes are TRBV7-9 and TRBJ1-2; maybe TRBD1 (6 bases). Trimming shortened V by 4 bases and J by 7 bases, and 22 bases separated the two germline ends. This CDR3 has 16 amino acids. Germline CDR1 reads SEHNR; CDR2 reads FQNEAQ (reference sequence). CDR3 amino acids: CASSSGTLTAPSGYTF. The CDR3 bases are TGTGCCAGCAGCTCCGGGACACTCACCGCCCCCTCTGGCTACACCTTC.

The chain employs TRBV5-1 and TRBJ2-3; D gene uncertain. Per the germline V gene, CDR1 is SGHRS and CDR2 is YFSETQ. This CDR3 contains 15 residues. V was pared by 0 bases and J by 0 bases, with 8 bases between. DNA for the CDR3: TGCGCCAGCAGCTTGGCGAGCTGGAGCACAGATACGCAGTATTTT. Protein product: CASSLASWSTDTQYF.

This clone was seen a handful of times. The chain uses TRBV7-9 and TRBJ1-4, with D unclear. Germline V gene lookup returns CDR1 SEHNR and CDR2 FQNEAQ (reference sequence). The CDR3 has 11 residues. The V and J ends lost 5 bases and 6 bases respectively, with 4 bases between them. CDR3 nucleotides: TGTGCCAGCAGCACAGATGAAAAACTGTTTTTT. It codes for CASSTDEKLFF.

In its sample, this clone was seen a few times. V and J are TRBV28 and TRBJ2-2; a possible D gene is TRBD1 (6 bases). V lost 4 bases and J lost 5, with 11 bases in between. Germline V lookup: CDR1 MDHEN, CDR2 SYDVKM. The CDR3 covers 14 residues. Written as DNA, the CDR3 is TGTGCCAGCAGTTCGCTACAGGGTACCGGGGAGCTGTTTTTT. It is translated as CASSSLQGTGELFF.

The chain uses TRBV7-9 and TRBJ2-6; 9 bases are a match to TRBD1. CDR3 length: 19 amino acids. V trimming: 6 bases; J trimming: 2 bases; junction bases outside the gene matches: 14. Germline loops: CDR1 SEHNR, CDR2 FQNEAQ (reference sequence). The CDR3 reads CASSSVFGTGNTGANVLTF. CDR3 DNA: TGTGCCAGCAGTTCCGTCTTTGGGACAGGGAATACTGGGGCCAACGTCCTGACTTTC.

As DNA, the CDR3 is TGCGCCAGCAGCACCTTCAACAGGGGAGCTAATCACGAGCAGTACTTC. Protein: CASSTFNRGANHEQYF. The genes are TRBV5-1 and TRBJ2-7; 7 nucleotides line up with TRBD1. Unmatched junction bases numbered 15, after V lost 4 bases and J lost 5 bases. There are 16 residues in the CDR3. Germline lookup yields CDR1 SGHRS and CDR2 YFSETQ.

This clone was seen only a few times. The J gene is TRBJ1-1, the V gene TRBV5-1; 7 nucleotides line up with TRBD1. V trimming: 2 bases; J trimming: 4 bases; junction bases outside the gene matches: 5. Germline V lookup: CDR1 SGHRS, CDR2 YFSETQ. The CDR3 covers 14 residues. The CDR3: CASSFQGVSTEAFF. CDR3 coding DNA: TGCGCCAGCAGCTTTCAGGGGGTGAGCACTGAAGCTTTCTTT.

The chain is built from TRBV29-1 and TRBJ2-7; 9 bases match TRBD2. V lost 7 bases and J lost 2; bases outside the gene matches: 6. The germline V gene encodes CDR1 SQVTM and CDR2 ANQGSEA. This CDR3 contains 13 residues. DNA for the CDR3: TGCAGCGCGGCGGCGGGAGGGACCTACGAGCAGTACTTC. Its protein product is CSAAAGGTYEQYF.

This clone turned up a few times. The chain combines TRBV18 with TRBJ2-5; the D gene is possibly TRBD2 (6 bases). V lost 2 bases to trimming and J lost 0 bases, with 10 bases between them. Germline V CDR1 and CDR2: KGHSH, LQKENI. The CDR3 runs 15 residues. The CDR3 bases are TGTGCCAGCTCACCAACGGGAGCCAACCAAGAGACCCAGTACTTC. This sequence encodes CASSPTGANQETQYF.

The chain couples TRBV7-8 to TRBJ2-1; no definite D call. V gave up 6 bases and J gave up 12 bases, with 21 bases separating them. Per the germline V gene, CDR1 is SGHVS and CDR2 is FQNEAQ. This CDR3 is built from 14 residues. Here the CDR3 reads CASRAYPATLRQFF. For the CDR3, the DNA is TGTGCCAGCAGAGCTTATCCCGCCACCCTCCGGCAGTTCTTC.

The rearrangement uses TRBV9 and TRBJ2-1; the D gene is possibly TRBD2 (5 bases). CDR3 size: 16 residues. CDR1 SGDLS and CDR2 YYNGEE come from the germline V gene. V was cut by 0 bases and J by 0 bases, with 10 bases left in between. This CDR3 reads CASSVAPSGSYNEQFF. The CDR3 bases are TGTGCCAGCAGCGTAGCACCCAGCGGCTCCTACAATGAGCAGTTCTTC.

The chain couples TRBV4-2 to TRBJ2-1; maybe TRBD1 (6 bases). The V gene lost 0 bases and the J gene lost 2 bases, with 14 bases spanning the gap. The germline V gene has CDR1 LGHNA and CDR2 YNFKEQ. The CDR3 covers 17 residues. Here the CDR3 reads CASSQDPPTGTYNEQFF. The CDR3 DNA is TGTGCCAGCAGCCAAGATCCCCCGACAGGCACCTACAATGAGCAGTTCTTC.

CDR3 nucleotides: TGTGCCAGCAGTGATTCGTGGACAGCTCAAGAGACCCAGTACTTC. It encodes CASSDSWTAQETQYF. The rearrangement links TRBV6-1 to TRBJ2-5; TRBD1 is a possible D gene (6 bases). The CDR3 length is 15 residues. The ends were cut back, 3 bases at V and 2 bases at J, with 13 bases in the middle. Germline-derived CDR1 and CDR2 are MNHNS and SASEGT.

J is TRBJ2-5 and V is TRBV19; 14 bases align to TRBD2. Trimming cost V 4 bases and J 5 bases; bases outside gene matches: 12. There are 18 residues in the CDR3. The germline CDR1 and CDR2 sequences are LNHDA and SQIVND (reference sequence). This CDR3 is CASSSPGTSGSIWETQYF. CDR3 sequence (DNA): TGTGCCAGTAGTAGCCCCGGGACTAGCGGGAGTATTTGGGAGACCCAGTACTTC.

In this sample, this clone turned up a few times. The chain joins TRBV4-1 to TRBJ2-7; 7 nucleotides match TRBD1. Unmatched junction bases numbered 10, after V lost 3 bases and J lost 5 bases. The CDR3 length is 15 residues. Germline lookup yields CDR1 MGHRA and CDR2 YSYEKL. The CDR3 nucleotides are TGCGCCAGCAGCCACCATGGACAGGCTCGGGACGAGCAGTACTTC. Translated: CASSHHGQARDEQYF.

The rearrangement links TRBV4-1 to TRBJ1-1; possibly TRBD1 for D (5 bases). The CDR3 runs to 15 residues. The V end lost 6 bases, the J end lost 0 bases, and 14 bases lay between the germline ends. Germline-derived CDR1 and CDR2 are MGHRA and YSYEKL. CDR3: CASRLSGLLNTEAFF. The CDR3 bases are TGCGCCAGCAGACTCTCGGGACTCCTGAACACTGAAGCTTTCTTT.

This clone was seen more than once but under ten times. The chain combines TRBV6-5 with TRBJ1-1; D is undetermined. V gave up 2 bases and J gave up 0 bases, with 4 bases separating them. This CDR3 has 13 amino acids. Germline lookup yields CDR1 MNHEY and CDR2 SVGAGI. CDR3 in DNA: TGTGCCAGCAGTTACCTCTTGAACACTGAAGCTTTCTTT. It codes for CASSYLLNTEAFF.